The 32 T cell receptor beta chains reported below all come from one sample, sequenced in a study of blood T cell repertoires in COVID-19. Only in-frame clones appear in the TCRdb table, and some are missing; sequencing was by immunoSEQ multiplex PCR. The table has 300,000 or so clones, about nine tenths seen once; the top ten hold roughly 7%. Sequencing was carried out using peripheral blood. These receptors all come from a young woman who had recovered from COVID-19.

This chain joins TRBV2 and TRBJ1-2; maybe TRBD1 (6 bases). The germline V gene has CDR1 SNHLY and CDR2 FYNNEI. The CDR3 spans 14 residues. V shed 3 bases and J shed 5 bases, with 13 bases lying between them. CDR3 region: CASSDMGAVYGYTF. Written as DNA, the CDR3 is TGTGCCAGCAGTGATATGGGGGCGGTGTATGGCTACACCTTC.

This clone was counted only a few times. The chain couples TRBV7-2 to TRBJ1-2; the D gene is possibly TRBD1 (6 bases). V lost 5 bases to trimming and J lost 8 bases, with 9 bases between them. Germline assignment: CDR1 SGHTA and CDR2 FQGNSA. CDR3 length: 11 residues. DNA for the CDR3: TGTGCCAGCAGCGACAGGAAAGGCTACACCTTC. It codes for CASSDRKGYTF.

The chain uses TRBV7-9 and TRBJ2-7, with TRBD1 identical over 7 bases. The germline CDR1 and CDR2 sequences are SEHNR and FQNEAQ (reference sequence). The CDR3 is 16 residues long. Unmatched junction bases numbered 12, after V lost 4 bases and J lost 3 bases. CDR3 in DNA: TGTGCCAGCAGCTCCAACAGGGGTGGGGTCGTCTACGAGCAGTACTTC. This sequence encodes CASSSNRGGVVYEQYF.

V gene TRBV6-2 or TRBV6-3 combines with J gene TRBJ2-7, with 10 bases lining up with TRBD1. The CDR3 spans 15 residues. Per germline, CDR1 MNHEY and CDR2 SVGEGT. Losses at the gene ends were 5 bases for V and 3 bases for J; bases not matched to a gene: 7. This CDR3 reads CASSASGTGDYEQYF. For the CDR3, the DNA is TGTGCCAGCAGTGCCTCCGGGACAGGGGACTACGAGCAGTACTTC.

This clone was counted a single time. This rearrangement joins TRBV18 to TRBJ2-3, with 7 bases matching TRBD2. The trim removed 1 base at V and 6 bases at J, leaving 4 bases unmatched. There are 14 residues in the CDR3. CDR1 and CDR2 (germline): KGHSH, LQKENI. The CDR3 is CASSPREGGDTQYF. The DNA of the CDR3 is TGTGCCAGCTCACCACGGGAGGGCGGCGATACGCAGTATTTT.

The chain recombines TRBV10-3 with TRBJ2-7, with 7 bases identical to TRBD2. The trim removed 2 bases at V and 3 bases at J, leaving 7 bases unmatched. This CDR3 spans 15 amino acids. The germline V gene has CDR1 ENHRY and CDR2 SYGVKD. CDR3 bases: TGTGCCATCAGTGAGAGGGACTCGGGAGGCTACGAGCAGTACTTC. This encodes CAISERDSGGYEQYF.

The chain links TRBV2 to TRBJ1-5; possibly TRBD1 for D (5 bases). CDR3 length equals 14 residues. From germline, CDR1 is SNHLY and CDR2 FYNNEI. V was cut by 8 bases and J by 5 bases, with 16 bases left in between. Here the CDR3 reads CASVGQLKDQPQHF. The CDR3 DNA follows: TGTGCCAGCGTCGGACAACTTAAGGATCAGCCCCAGCATTTT. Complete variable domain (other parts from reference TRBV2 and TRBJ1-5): EPEVTQTPSHQVTQMGQEVILRCVPISNHLYFYWYRQILGQKVEFLVSFYNNEISEKSEIFDDQFSVERPDGSNFTLKIRSTKLEDSAMYFCASVGQLKDQPQHFGDGTRLSIL.

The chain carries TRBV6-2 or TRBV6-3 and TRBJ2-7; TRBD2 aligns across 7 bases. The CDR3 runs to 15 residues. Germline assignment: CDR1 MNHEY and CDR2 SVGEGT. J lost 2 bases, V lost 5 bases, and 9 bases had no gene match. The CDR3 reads CASSHHTGTTYEQYF. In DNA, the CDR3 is TGTGCCAGCAGTCATCACACCGGGACTACCTACGAGCAGTACTTC.

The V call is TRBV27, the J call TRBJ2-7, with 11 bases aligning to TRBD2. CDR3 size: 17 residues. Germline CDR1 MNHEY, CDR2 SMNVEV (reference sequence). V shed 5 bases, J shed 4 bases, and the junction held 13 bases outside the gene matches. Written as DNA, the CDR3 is TGTGCCAGCAGTCTACGGAGTAGCGGGGGGGCATCGTACGAGCAGTACTTC. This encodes CASSLRSSGGASYEQYF.

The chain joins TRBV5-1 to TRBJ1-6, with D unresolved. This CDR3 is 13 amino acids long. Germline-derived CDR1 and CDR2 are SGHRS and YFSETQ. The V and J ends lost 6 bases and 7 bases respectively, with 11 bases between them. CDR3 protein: CASNPAPNSPLHF. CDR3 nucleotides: TGCGCCAGCAATCCTGCGCCAAATTCACCCCTCCACTTT.

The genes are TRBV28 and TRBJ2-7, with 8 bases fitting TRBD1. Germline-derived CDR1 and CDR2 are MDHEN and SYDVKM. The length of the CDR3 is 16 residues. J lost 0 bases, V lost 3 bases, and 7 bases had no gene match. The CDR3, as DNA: TGTGCCAGCAGTTTTCCCCTGACAGGGGACTCCTACGAGCAGTACTTC. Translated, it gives CASSFPLTGDSYEQYF.

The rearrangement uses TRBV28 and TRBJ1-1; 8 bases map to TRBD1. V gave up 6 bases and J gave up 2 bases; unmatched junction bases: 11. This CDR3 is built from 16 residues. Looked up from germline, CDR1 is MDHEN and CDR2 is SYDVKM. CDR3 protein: CASSPQGQGINTEAFF. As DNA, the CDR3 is TGTGCCAGCAGCCCCCAAGGACAGGGAATAAACACTGAAGCTTTCTTT.

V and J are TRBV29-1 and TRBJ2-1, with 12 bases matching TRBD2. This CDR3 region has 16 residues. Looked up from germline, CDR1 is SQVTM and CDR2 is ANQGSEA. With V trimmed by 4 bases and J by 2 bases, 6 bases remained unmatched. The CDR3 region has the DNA TGCAGCGTTGTCACTAGCGGGGGGTCTCCCTACAATGAGCAGTTCTTC. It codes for CSVVTSGGSPYNEQFF.

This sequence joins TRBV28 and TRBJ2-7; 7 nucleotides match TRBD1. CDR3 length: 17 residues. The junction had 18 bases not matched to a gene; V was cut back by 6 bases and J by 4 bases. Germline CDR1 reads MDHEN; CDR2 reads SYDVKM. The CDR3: CASRPGKGNRGAYEQYF. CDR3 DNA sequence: TGTGCCAGCAGGCCTGGCAAAGGGAACAGGGGAGCTTACGAGCAGTACTTC.

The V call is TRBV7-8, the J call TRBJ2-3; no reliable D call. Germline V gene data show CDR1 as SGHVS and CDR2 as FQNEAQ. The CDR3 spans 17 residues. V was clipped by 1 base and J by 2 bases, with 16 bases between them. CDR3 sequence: CASSLVRPGTYTDTQYF. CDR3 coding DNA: TGTGCCAGCAGCTTAGTTCGCCCAGGAACATACACAGATACGCAGTATTTT.

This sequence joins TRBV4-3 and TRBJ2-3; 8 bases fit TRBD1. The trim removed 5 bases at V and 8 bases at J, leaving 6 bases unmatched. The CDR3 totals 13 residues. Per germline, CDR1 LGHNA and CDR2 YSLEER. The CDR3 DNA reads TGCGCCAGCAGCTCAATAACAGGGGGTACGCAGTATTTT. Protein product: CASSSITGGTQYF.

The CDR3 DNA reads as TGTGCCAGCAGCGCCCCGGAGGTGGCACCCCTCCACTTT. Encoded protein: CASSAPEVAPLHF. The chain joins TRBV5-5 to TRBJ1-6; D gene unclear. The germline V gene encodes CDR1 SGHKS and CDR2 YYEKEE (reference sequence). The CDR3 runs to 13 residues. With 4 bases removed from V and 11 bases from J, the gap between germline ends came to 13 bases.

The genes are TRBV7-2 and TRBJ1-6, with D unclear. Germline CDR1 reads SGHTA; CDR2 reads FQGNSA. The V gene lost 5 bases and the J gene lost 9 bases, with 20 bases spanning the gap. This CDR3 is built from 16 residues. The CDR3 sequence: CASSRVAVGSSSPLHF. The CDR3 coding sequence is TGTGCCAGCAGCCGGGTGGCAGTGGGGAGTAGTTCACCCCTCCACTTT.

In nucleotides, the CDR3 is TGTGCCAGCAGCTTTCGGACAGGGAAGGAGCCCCAGCATTTT. Translating it yields CASSFRTGKEPQHF. The chain combines TRBV7-2 with TRBJ1-5, with TRBD1 matching over 8 bases. Germline values: CDR1 SGHTA, CDR2 FQGNSA. The CDR3 covers 14 residues. V lost 3 bases to trimming and J lost 8 bases; unmatched junction nucleotides: 6. The entire variable domain, with the rest obtained from reference TRBV7-2 and TRBJ1-5, is as follows: GAGVSQSPSNKVTEKGKDVELRCDPISGHTALYWYRQSLGQGLEFLIYFQGNSAPDKSGLPSDRFSAERTGGSVSTLTIQRTQQEDSAVYLCASSFRTGKEPQHFGDGTRLSIL.

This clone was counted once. This chain's CDR3 is CASSLDEKRGEKLFF. Written as DNA, the CDR3 is TGTGCCAGCAGCTTAGATGAGAAACGGGGTGAAAAACTGTTTTTT. The chain is built from TRBV7-6 and TRBJ1-4; D gene unclear. This CDR3 is built from 15 residues. CDR1 is SGHVS and CDR2 is FNYEAQ in the germline V gene. Trimming left V 1 base short and J 7 bases short, with 13 bases between.

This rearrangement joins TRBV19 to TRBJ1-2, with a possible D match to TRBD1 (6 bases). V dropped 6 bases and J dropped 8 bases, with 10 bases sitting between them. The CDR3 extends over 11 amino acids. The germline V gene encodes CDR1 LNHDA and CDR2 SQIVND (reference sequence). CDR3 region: CASSARGGYTF. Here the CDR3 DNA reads TGTGCCAGTAGCGCAAGGGGGGGCTACACCTTC. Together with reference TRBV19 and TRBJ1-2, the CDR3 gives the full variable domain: DGGITQSPKYLFRKEGQNVTLSCEQNLNHDAMYWYRQDPGQGLRLIYYSQIVNDFQKGDIAEGYSVSREKKESFPLTVTSAQKNPTAFYLCASSARGGYTFGSGTRLTVV.

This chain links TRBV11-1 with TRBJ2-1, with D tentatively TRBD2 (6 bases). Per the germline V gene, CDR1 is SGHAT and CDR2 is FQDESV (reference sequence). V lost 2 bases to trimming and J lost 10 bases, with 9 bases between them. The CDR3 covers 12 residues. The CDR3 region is CASSLSLAEQFF. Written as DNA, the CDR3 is TGTGCCAGCAGCTTATCCCTAGCGGAGCAGTTCTTC.

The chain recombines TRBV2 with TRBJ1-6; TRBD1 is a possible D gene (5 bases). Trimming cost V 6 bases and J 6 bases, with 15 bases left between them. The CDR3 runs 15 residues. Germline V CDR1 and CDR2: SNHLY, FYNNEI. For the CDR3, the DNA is TGTGCCAGCAGCCCCAGGGTAGATGGTAATTCACCCCTCCACTTT. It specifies CASSPRVDGNSPLHF.

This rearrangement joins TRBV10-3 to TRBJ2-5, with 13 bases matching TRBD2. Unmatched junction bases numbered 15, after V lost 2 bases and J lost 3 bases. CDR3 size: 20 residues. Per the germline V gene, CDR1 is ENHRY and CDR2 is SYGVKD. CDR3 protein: CAISELRTSGGSTKKETQYF. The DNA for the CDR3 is TGTGCCATCAGTGAGCTGAGGACTAGCGGGGGATCCACGAAGAAAGAGACCCAGTACTTC.

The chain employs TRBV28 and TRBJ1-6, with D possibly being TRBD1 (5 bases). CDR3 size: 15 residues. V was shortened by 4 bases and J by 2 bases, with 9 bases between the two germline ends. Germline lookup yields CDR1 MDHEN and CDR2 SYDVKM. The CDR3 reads CASSSRQTYNSPLHF. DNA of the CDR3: TGTGCCAGCAGTTCCCGACAGACCTATAATTCACCCCTCCACTTT.

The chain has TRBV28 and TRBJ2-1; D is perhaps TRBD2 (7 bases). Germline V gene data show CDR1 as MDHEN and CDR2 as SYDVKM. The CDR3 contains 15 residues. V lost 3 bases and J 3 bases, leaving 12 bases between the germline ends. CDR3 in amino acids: CASSLGGGYYNEQFF. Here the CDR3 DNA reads TGTGCCAGCAGTTTGGGCGGGGGCTACTACAATGAGCAGTTCTTC.

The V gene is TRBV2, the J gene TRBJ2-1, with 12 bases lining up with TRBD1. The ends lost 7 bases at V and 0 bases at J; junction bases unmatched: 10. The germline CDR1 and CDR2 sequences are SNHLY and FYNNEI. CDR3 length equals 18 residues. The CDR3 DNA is TGTGCCAGCATGGGACAGGGGGCAGGATTTAGCTCCTACAATGAGCAGTTCTTC. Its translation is CASMGQGAGFSSYNEQFF.

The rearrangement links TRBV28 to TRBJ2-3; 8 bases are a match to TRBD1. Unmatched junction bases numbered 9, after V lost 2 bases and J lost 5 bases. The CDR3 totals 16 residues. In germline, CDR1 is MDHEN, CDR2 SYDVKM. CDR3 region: CASSLGSPGTGDTQYF. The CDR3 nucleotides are TGTGCCAGCAGTTTAGGTTCACCGGGGACAGGAGATACGCAGTATTTT.

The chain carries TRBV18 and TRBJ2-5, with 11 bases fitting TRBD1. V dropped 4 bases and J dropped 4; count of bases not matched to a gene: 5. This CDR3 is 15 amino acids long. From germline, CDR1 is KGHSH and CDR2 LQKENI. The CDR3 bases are TGTGCCAGCTCACTAGGACAGGGGGCGAGAGAGACCCAGTACTTC. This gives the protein CASSLGQGARETQYF.

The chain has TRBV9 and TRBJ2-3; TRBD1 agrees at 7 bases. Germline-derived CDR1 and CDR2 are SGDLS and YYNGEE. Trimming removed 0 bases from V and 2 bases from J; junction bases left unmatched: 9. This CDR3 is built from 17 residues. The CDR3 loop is CASSVATGARNTDTQYF. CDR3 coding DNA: TGTGCCAGCAGCGTAGCAACAGGGGCGAGAAACACAGATACGCAGTATTTT.

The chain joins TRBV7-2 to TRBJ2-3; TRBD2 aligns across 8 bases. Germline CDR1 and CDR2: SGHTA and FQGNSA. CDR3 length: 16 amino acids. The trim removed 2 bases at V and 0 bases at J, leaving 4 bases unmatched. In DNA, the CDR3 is TGTGCCAGCAGCTTATGGGCGGGGGGAAGCACAGATACGCAGTATTTT. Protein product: CASSLWAGGSTDTQYF.

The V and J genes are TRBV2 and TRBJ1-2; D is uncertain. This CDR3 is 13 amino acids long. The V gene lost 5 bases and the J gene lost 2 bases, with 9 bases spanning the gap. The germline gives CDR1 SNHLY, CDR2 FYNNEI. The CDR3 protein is CASSTTGNYGYTF. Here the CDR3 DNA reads TGTGCCAGCAGTACGACTGGAAACTATGGCTACACCTTC.